The next 27 T cell receptor beta chains were all read from a single sample in a study of T cell repertoires in cytomegalovirus infection. From the reads, TCRdb called clonotypes with MiXCR, one entry per CDR3 protein. In the table there are 400,000 to 600,000 distinct CDR3 sequences, under 45% of which are singletons. Their antigens remain unidentified. The sample here was cultured PBMCs, taken from culture after CMV antigen stimulation. These receptors were obtained from a human donor in good health (CMV status not recorded). Some clones in this sample may be carry-over from other donors' samples.

The chain links TRBV2 to TRBJ1-1, with 9 bases lining up with TRBD1. This CDR3 is built from 15 residues. V trimming: 5 bases; J trimming: 0 bases; junction bases outside the gene matches: 4. Germline CDR1 and CDR2: SNHLY and FYNNEI. In DNA, the CDR3 is TGTGCCAGCAGTCCAGGGACAGGGTTGAACACTGAAGCTTTCTTT. This gives the protein CASSPGTGLNTEAFF. Together with reference TRBV2 and TRBJ1-1, the CDR3 gives the full variable domain: EPEVTQTPSHQVTQMGQEVILRCVPISNHLYFYWYRQILGQKVEFLVSFYNNEISEKSEIFDDQFSVERPDGSNFTLKIRSTKLEDSAMYFCASSPGTGLNTEAFFGQGTRLTVV.

A few counts support this clonotype. The V and J genes are TRBV7-2 and TRBJ2-1, with D hard to call. CDR1 is SGHTA, CDR2 FQGNSA, per germline. Trimming left V 0 bases short and J 13 bases short, with 16 bases between. The CDR3 is made up of 14 amino acids. CDR3 DNA: TGTGCCAGCAGCTTAGCGCGTCGGCCATCGGTACAGTTCTTC. Translating it yields CASSLARRPSVQFF.

This clonotype was observed a few times. V is TRBV27 and J is TRBJ2-1; D call uncertain. V dropped 5 bases and J dropped 0 bases, with 14 bases sitting between them. The germline V gene has CDR1 MNHEY and CDR2 SMNVEV (reference sequence). This CDR3 spans 16 amino acids. DNA for the CDR3: TGTGCCAGCAGTCGAAGGACGGTAAGCTCCTACAATGAGCAGTTCTTC. Its translation is CASSRRTVSSYNEQFF.

The table lists this clonotype with a few counts. This rearrangement joins TRBV4-2 to TRBJ1-5; D gene uncertain. Germline loops: CDR1 LGHNA, CDR2 YNFKEQ. Trimming stripped 4 bases from V and 0 bases from J, with 13 bases between. The CDR3 runs to 16 residues. DNA of the CDR3: TGTGCCAGCAGCCGAGAAGGGTTTAGTAGCAATCAGCCCCAGCATTTT. It specifies CASSREGFSSNQPQHF.

V gene TRBV4-3 combines with J gene TRBJ2-1; 16 nucleotides align to TRBD2. Germline V CDR1 and CDR2: LGHNA, YSLEER. The CDR3 totals 19 residues. With V trimmed by 0 bases and J by 7 bases, 9 bases remained unmatched. The CDR3 spells CASSQDLGTSGRGRNEQFF. The DNA for the CDR3 is TGCGCCAGCAGCCAAGATCTCGGGACTAGCGGGAGGGGAAGGAATGAGCAGTTCTTC.

The V gene is TRBV7-9, the J gene TRBJ2-5; 9 bases are a match to TRBD2. The germline gives CDR1 SEHNR, CDR2 FQNEAQ (reference sequence). Trimming cost V 5 bases and J 5 bases; bases outside gene matches: 6. The CDR3 loop spans 14 amino acids. CDR3 sequence (DNA): TGTGCCAGCAGCGTGGTAGCGGGGGTTGAGACCCAGTACTTC. Protein product: CASSVVAGVETQYF.

There are a few counts of this clonotype. The chain recombines TRBV5-6 with TRBJ1-4; TRBD1 might be the D (6 bases). CDR1 is SGHDT and CDR2 is YYEEEE in the germline V gene. The CDR3 consists of 15 residues. V was cut by 5 bases and J by 3 bases, with 14 bases left in between. The CDR3: CASSPYRAANEKLFF. CDR3 DNA sequence: TGTGCCAGCAGTCCCTACAGGGCGGCTAATGAAAAACTGTTTTTT.

The V gene is TRBV6-6, the J gene TRBJ1-2; D unresolved. Germline-derived CDR1 and CDR2 are MNHNY and SVGAGI (reference sequence). This CDR3 comprises 14 residues. Trimming took off 2 bases at V and 3 bases at J, with 10 bases between the two ends. Here the CDR3 DNA reads TGTGCCAGCAGTTACCTGGACGGATACTATGGCTACACCTTC. Translated: CASSYLDGYYGYTF.

The table lists this clonotype with a few counts. This sequence joins TRBV6-2 or TRBV6-3 and TRBJ2-3; 10 positions match TRBD1. The V gene end was trimmed by 8 bases and the J gene end by 2 bases; junction bases not matched to a gene: 10. Germline V CDR1 and CDR2: MNHEY, SVGEGT. The CDR3 spans 16 residues. The CDR3 loop is CASQPGQGRNTDTQYF. The CDR3 nucleotides are TGTGCCAGCCAACCGGGACAGGGGCGTAACACAGATACGCAGTATTTT.

This chain joins TRBV6-6 and TRBJ2-7; possible D gene TRBD1, 6 bases. The CDR3 runs 13 residues. Per germline, CDR1 MNHNY and CDR2 SVGAGI (reference sequence). V was clipped by 2 bases and J by 3 bases, with 8 bases between them. The CDR3 nucleotides read TGTGCCAGCAGTTACGGACAGAACTACGAGCAGTACTTC. Residues: CASSYGQNYEQYF.

This clonotype was detected only a few times. This chain connects TRBV4-1 to TRBJ1-1, with D possibly TRBD1 on 5 matching bases. Looked up from germline, CDR1 is MGHRA and CDR2 is YSYEKL. The CDR3 length is 13 residues. Trimming took 3 bases from V and 5 from J, leaving 10 bases between them. As DNA, the CDR3 is TGCGCCAGCAGCCAGGTGGGGGTTACTGAAGCTTTCTTT. Its translation is CASSQVGVTEAFF.

In its sample, this clonotype was seen once. The V gene is TRBV6-5, the J gene TRBJ2-7, with D perhaps matching TRBD2 (5 bases). Germline-derived CDR1 and CDR2 are MNHEY and SVGAGI. The CDR3 covers 16 residues. V dropped 0 bases and J dropped 2 bases, with 14 bases sitting between them. The CDR3 region is CASSYSEEAATYEQYF. The CDR3 nucleotides read TGTGCCAGCAGTTACTCGGAGGAGGCAGCCACCTACGAGCAGTACTTC.

This clonotype was seen more than once but under ten times. V and J are TRBV14 and TRBJ2-5; D possibly corresponds to TRBD1 (5 bases). In germline, CDR1 is SGHDN, CDR2 FVKESK. The CDR3 totals 14 residues. V lost 3 bases to trimming and J lost 2 bases, with 10 bases between them. The CDR3 sequence is CASSQGRVQETQYF. In DNA form, the CDR3 reads TGTGCCAGCAGCCAGGGCAGGGTTCAAGAGACCCAGTACTTC.

The chain couples TRBV5-4 to TRBJ1-2, with D possibly matching TRBD1 (5 bases). CDR3 length: 15 amino acids. Germline CDR1 reads SGHNT; CDR2 reads YYREEE (reference sequence). With 0 bases removed from V and 2 bases from J, the gap between germline ends came to 11 bases. The DNA for the CDR3 is TGTGCCAGCAGCTTGGCGATGGGGGACAACTATGGCTACACCTTC. Amino acids: CASSLAMGDNYGYTF.

This chain links TRBV6-8 with TRBJ1-4; D might be TRBD1 (5 bases). Germline V gene lookup returns CDR1 MNHGY and CDR2 SAAAGT. With 5 bases removed from V and 5 bases from J, the gap between germline ends came to 21 bases. The CDR3 sequence is 17 residues long. CDR3: CASSPNIPQGANEKLFF. The CDR3 region has the DNA TGTGCCAGCAGTCCCAACATACCCCAGGGAGCGAATGAAAAACTGTTTTTT.

This clonotype appeared a few times. J is TRBJ2-5 and V is TRBV12-3 or TRBV12-4; no clear D gene. V shed 5 bases and J shed 5 bases, with 15 bases lying between them. CDR3 length: 14 residues. The CDR3 loop is CASSPSGVRETQYF. The CDR3 region has the DNA TGTGCCAGCAGTCCCTCCGGCGTTAGGGAGACCCAGTACTTC.

This sequence joins TRBV5-5 and TRBJ2-1; 7 bases are shared with TRBD2. The CDR3 sequence is 16 residues long. In germline, CDR1 is SGHKS, CDR2 YYEKEE (reference sequence). Trimming removed 4 bases from V and 2 bases from J; junction bases left unmatched: 9. The CDR3 loop is CASSVGLLLAYNEQFF. The CDR3 region has the DNA TGTGCCAGCAGCGTGGGACTACTGTTAGCCTACAATGAGCAGTTCTTC.

This clonotype has a handful of counts. V is TRBV7-2 and J is TRBJ2-2; 7 bases are a match to TRBD1. This CDR3 is 17 amino acids long. Per the germline V gene, CDR1 is SGHTA and CDR2 is FQGNSA. Losses at the gene ends were 5 bases for V and 4 bases for J; bases not matched to a gene: 13. CDR3 amino acids: CASSPRERGLGTGELFF. CDR3 DNA sequence: TGTGCCAGCAGCCCGAGAGAGAGGGGGCTGGGCACCGGGGAGCTGTTTTTT.

This clonotype was counted a few times. The chain links TRBV7-9 to TRBJ1-3; D may be TRBD1 (5 bases). Per the germline V gene, CDR1 is SEHNR and CDR2 is FQNEAQ (reference sequence). CDR3 length: 14 residues. V lost 3 bases, J lost 3 bases, and 9 bases lay in between. The CDR3 DNA follows: TGTGCCAGCAGCTTCACAGGTTTTGGAAACACCATATATTTT. It is translated as CASSFTGFGNTIYF. Variable domain in full (rest from reference TRBV7-9 and TRBJ1-3): DTGVSQNPRHKITKRGQNVTFRCDPISEHNRLYWYRQTLGQGPEFLTYFQNEAQLEKSRLLSDRFSAERPKGSFSTLEIQRTEQGDSAMYLCASSFTGFGNTIYFGEGSWLTVV.

This sequence joins TRBV12-3 or TRBV12-4 and TRBJ2-3, with D possibly TRBD2 on 5 matching bases. The CDR3 has 13 amino acids. V was pared by 8 bases and J by 4 bases, with 13 bases between. The CDR3 DNA reads as TGTGCCAGCGCTCGACGAGGGTCAGATACGCAGTATTTT. This encodes CASARRGSDTQYF.

This chain uses TRBV7-2 with TRBJ1-2; D is undetermined. Deletions cut 5 bases from V and 2 bases from J, with 12 bases between. The length of the CDR3 is 14 residues. Germline CDR1 and CDR2: SGHTA and FQGNSA. The DNA of the CDR3 is TGTGCCAGCAGCCTGGCCAGGTCCAACTATGGCTACACCTTC. It translates to CASSLARSNYGYTF.

Notes on this clonotype: The junction differs from germline at one of its ends, possibly a read error. The chain couples TRBV28 to TRBJ2-5; D not certain. The CDR3 consists of 14 residues. The germline gives CDR1 MDHEN, CDR2 SYDVKM. For the CDR3, the DNA is TGTGCCAGCAGCCCCCGGAATGTTCAAGGGACCCAGTACTTC. It encodes CASSPRNVQGTQYF.

In DNA, the CDR3 is TGTGCCAGCGGCCGGGGAGCCCTGGGCACCGGGGAGCTGTTTTTT. Residues: CASGRGALGTGELFF. The genes are TRBV2 and TRBJ2-2; the D gene is possibly TRBD2 (5 bases). The CDR3 runs 15 residues. Between the trimmed V and J ends, which lost 8 bases and 4 bases, there was a span of 17 bases. CDR1 and CDR2 from the germline V gene are SNHLY and FYNNEI.

The DNA for the CDR3 is TGCAGTGCTAGAGGGCTCCATAGCACAGATACGCAGTATTTT. It is translated as CSARGLHSTDTQYF. The rearrangement joins TRBV20-1 to TRBJ2-3; D uncertain. Trimming cost V 1 base and J 0 bases, with 8 bases left between them. The CDR3 sequence is 14 residues long. The germline V gene has CDR1 DFQATT and CDR2 SNEGSKA (reference sequence).

The chain links TRBV6-6 to TRBJ2-3; no clear D gene. V gave up 3 bases and J gave up 5 bases, with 9 bases separating them. The CDR3 is made up of 13 amino acids. Germline V gene data show CDR1 as MNHNY and CDR2 as SVGAGI (reference sequence). The CDR3, as DNA: TGTGCCAGCAGTTATACGTCGGGAGATACGCAGTATTTT. This codes for CASSYTSGDTQYF.

The table lists this clonotype with a few counts. The gene calls are TRBV5-6 and TRBJ2-1; 9 nucleotides match TRBD1. The trim removed 0 bases at V and 10 bases at J, leaving 5 bases unmatched. Germline lookup yields CDR1 SGHDT and CDR2 YYEEEE. This CDR3 has 14 amino acids. The CDR3 sequence is CASSLVGTGTEQFF. The DNA of the CDR3 is TGTGCCAGCAGCTTGGTCGGGACAGGGACGGAGCAGTTCTTC.

In this sample, this clonotype turned up a few times. The gene calls are TRBV12-3 or TRBV12-4 and TRBJ1-5; D uncertain. V was pared by 3 bases and J by 5 bases, with 8 bases between. The CDR3 has 13 amino acids. CDR3 sequence (DNA): TGTGCCAGCAGTTTGCCCCCCTATCAGCCCCAGCATTTT. Translating it yields CASSLPPYQPQHF.